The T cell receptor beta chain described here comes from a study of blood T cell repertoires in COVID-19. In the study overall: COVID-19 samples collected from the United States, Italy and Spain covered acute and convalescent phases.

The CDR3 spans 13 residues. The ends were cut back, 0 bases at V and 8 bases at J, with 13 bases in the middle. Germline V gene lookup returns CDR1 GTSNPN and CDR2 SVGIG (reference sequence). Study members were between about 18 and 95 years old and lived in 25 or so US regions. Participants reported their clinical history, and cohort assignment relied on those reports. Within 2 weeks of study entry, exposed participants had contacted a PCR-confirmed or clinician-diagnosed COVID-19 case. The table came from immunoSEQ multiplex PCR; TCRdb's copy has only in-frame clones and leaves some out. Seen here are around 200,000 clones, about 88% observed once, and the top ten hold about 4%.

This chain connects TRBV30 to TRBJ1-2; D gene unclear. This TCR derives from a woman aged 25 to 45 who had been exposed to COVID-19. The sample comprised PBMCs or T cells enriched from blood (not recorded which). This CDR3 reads CAWSVLEVVGYTF. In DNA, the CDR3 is TGTGCCTGGAGTGTACTTGAGGTGGTCGGCTACACCTTC.